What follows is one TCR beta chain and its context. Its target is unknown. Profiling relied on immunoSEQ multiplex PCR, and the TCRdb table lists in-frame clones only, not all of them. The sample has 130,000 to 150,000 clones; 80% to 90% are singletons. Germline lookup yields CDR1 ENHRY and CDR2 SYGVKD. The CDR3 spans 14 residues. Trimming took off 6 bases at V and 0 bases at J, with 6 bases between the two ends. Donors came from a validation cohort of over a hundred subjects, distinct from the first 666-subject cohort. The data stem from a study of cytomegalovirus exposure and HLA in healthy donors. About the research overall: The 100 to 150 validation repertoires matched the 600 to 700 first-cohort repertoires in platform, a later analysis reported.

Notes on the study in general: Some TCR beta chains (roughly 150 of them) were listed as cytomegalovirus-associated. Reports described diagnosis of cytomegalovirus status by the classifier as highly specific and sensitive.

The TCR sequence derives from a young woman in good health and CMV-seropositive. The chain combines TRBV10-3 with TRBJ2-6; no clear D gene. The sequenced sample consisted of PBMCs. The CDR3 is CAIRLDSGANVLTF. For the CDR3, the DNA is TGTGCCATCAGATTAGACTCTGGGGCCAACGTCCTGACTTTC.